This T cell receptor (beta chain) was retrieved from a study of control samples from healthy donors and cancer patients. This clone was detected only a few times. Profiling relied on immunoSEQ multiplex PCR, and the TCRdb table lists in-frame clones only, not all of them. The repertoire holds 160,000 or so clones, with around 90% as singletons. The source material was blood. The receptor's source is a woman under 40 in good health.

The CDR3 nucleotides read TGTGCCAGCAGCTTAATTGGGGGGACGGAGGATGGCTACACCTTC. It specifies CASSLIGGTEDGYTF. The chain couples TRBV7-3 to TRBJ1-2; tentatively, D is TRBD1 (5 bases). Germline V gene sequence: CDR1 SGHTA, CDR2 FQGTGA. There are 15 residues in the CDR3. The ends were cut back, 1 base at V and 6 bases at J, with 15 bases in the middle. The complete variable domain, with remaining parts taken from reference TRBV7-3 and TRBJ1-2, reads GAGVSQTPSNKVTEKGKYVELRCDPISGHTALYWYRQSLGQGPEFLIYFQGTGAADDSGLPNDRFFAVRPEGSVSTLKIQRTERGDSAVYLCASSLIGGTEDGYTFGSGTRLTVV.